This TCR beta chain was recovered during a study of Ad26.COV2.S vaccination and SARS-CoV-2 variants (dated by TCRdb to the early 2020s). At the level of the whole study: Donors in the vaccine arm were drawn from COV1001, a phase I-IIa trial of Ad26.COV2.S in healthy adults that was multicentre, randomized, double-blind and placebo-controlled. Ad26.COV2.S was given intramuscularly at 5x10^10 or 1x10^11 viral particles, as a single shot or as two shots 56 days apart. TCRbeta repertoire sequencing served as the tool for gauging how specific and how broad the SARS-CoV-2-reactive T cell receptors were following Ad26.COV2.S vaccination. The TCR-sequenced set comprised approximately 30 samples: around 20 Ad26.COV2.S vaccine recipients, 5 placebo recipients and 8 SARS-CoV-2 convalescent individuals. Trial participants were randomized into five groups of five: low-dose or high-dose Ad26.COV2.S given once or twice, or placebo on both occasions. Investigators did not know the trial group allocation while performing experiments and assessing outcomes. Points the paper makes about the study in general: The authors noted that the TCR breadth and depth analyses may have underestimated total T cell responses. Comparable non-spike TCR breadth was observed between vaccine and placebo recipients, consistent with only spike being contained in the vaccine. Ad26.COV2.S recipients had higher spike-specific TCR breadth than placebo recipients (P = 0.0014). After vaccination, substantial breadth of spike-specific CD8+ and CD4+ T cell responses was reported. The study was not powered for comparison of responses between vaccine doses or regimens.

As concerns this clone: Its antigen is not yet known. No much larger clone exists at a distance of one base, and base qualities are not known.

The treatment or condition label for this specimen denotes: roughly 19 received Ad26.COV2.S at low or high dose, single or two shots; roughly 5 received placebo; per-sample allocation not given. For vaccine and placebo recipients, repertoires were sequenced using samples collected on day 63 after the first injection. Cohort 1b enrolled around 23 adults aged 18-55 years at a single site in Boston, USA, between 29 July and 7 August 2020. As a vaccine, Ad26.COV2.S was a replication-incompetent adenovirus type 26 vector that expressed a prefusion-stabilized SARS-CoV-2 spike protein derived from the original Wuhan strain. TCRbeta CDR3 regions were sequenced with the immunoSEQ Assay. After extraction, genomic DNA underwent amplification by bias-controlled multiplex PCR, followed by high-throughput sequencing. The published analysis was carried out like this. To quantify the absolute abundance of each unique TCRbeta CDR3 region, sequences were collapsed and filtered. T cell fraction was estimated by normalizing TCRbeta template counts to usable DNA, with usable DNA measured through amplification of reference genes found in all nucleated cells. Repertoire TCRs were annotated as SARS-CoV-2-specific when V gene, CDR3 amino acid sequence and J gene were exactly matched to a known reactive TCR set. The reference SARS-CoV-2 TCR set was derived from MIRA and filtered for enrichment in COVID-19-positive ImmuneCODE repertoires, a step that removed public or cross-reactive TCRs. Using the MIRA antigens, annotated TCRs were further analysed by specific ORF or by position within an ORF. Breadth was defined as annotated unique rearrangements over total unique productive rearrangements; depth was the summed frequency of those rearrangements. Two-sided Wilcoxon rank-sum tests were applied when comparing TCR breadth between groups. The table comes from immuneACCESS by way of TCRdb, which keeps in-frame sequences with V and J called. Part of the clones is missing from these tables; in studies checked, under half for an unresolved V gene and the rest for unknown reasons. Clonal size and the V and J genes are those of that table, whereas D and trimming came from the DNA. The sample table lists about 680,000 clones, roughly 90% of them with a count of one. Jointly, the top ten make up about 1.5% of the sample.

Looking up the germline V gene yields CDR1 SGDLS and CDR2 YYNGEE. The CDR3, from cysteine to phenylalanine, totals 14 residues. The DNA shown is the 42-base CDR3, in frame from base 1. The germline V and J ends show losses of 6 bases and 2 bases respectively, and no gene match explains 5 bases of the junction. The sequence was collected from a person aged 18-65 years who received the Ad26.COV2.S COVID-19 vaccine or a placebo. The specimen comprised peripheral blood, sampled in a trial of Ad26.COV2.S vaccine versus placebo. The chain links TRBV9 with TRBJ2-3; 8 middle bases align to TRBD2. The nucleotide sequence reads TGTGCCAGCACGAAGCGGGGGACCACAGATACGCAGTATTTT. This yields the protein CASTKRGTTDTQYF.